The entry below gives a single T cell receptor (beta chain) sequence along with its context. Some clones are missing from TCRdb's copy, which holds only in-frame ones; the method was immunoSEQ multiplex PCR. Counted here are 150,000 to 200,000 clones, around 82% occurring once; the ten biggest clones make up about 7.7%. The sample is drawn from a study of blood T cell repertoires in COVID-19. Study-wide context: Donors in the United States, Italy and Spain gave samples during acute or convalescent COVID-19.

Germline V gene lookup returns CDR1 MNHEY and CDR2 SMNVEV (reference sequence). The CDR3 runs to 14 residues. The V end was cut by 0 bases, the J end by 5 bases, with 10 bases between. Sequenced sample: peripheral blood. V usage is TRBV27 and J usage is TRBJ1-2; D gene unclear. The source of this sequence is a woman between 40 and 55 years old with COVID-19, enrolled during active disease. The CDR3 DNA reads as TGTGCCAGCAGTTTATCGCCCCAGACTTATGGCTACACCTTC. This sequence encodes CASSLSPQTYGYTF.